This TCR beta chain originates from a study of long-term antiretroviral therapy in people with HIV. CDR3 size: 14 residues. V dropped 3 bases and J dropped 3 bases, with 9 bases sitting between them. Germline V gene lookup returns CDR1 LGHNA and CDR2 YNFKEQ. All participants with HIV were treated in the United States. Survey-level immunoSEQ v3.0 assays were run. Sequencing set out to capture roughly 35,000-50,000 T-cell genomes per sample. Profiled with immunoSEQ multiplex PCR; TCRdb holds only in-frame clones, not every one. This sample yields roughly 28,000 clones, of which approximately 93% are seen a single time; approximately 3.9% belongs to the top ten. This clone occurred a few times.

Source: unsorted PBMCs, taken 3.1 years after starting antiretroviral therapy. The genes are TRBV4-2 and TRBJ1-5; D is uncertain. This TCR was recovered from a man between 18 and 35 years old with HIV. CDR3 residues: CASSQDGVNQPQHF. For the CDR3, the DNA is TGTGCCAGCAGCCAGGACGGGGTCAATCAGCCCCAGCATTTT.